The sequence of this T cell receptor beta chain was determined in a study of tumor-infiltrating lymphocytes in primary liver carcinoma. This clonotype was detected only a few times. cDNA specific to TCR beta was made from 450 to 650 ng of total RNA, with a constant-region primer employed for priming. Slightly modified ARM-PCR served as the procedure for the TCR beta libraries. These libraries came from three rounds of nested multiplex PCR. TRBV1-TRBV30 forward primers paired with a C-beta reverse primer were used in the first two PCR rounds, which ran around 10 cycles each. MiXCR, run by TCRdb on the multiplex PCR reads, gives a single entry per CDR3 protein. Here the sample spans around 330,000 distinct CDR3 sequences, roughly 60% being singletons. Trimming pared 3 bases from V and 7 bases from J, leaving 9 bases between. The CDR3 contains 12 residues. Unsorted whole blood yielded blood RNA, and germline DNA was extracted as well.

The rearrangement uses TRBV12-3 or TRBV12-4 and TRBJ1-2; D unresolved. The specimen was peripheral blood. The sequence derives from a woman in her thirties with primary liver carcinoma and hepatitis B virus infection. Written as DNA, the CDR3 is TGTGCCAGCAGTTTCGGTGGATCTGGCTACACCTTC. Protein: CASSFGGSGYTF.